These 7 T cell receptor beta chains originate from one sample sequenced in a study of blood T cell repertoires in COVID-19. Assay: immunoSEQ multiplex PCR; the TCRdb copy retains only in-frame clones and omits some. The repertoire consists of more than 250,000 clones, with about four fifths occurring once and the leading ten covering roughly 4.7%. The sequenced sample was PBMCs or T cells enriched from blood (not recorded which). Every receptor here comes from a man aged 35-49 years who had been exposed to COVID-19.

The CDR3 sequence: CASSSPLRGTEAFF. CDR3 DNA sequence: TGCGCCAGCAGCTCGCCTTTAAGGGGCACTGAAGCTTTCTTT. The chain employs TRBV5-1 and TRBJ1-1; a possible D gene is TRBD1 (5 bases). The CDR3 length is 14 residues. The germline V and J ends were trimmed by 3 bases and 4 bases, with 13 bases remaining between them. Looked up from germline, CDR1 is SGHRS and CDR2 is YFSETQ. The full variable domain, rest sourced from reference TRBV5-1 and TRBJ1-1, is KAGVTQTPRYLIKTRGQQVTLSCSPISGHRSVSWYQQTPGQGLQFLFEYFSETQRNKGNFPGRFSGRQFSNSRSEMNVSTLELGDSALYLCASSSPLRGTEAFFGQGTRLTVV.

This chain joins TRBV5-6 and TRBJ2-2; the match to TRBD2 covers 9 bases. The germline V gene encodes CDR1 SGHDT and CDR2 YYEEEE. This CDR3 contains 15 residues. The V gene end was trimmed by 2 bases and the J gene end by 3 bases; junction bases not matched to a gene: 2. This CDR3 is CASSFSGRYTGELFF. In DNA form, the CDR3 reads TGTGCCAGCAGCTTCAGCGGGAGGTACACCGGGGAGCTGTTTTTT.

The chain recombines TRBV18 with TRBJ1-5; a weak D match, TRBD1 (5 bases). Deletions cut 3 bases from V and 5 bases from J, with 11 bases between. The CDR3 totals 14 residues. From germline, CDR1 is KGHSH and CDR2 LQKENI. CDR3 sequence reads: CASSPQGIDQPQHF. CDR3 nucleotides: TGTGCCAGCTCACCGCAGGGTATAGATCAGCCCCAGCATTTT.

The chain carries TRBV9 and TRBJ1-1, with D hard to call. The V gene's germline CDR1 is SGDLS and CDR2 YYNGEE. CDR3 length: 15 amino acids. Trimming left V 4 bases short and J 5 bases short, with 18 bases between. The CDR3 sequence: CASSPEGLPRTEAFF. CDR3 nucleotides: TGTGCCAGCAGCCCGGAGGGCTTGCCAAGAACTGAAGCTTTCTTT.

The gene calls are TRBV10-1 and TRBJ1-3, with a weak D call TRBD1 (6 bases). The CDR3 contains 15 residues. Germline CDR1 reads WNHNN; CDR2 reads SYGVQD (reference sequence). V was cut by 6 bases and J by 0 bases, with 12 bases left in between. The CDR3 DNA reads TGCGCCAGCAGCGACGACAGGAGCTCTGGAAACACCATATATTTT. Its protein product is CASSDDRSSGNTIYF.

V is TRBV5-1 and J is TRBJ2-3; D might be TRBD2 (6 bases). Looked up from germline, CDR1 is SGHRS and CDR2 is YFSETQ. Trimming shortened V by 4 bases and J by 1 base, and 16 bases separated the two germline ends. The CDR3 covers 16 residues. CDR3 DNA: TGCGCCAGCAGCCTCGCGCGGGATCCCGGCACAGATACGCAGTATTTT. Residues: CASSLARDPGTDTQYF.

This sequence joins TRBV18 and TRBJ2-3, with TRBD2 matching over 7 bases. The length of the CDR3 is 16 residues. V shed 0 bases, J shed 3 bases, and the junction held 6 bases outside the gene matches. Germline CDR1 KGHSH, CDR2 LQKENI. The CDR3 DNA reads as TGTGCCAGCTCACCACCCGCTAGCGGAGCGACAGATACGCAGTATTTT. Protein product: CASSPPASGATDTQYF.